The 20 T cell receptor beta chains presented below share a single source sample, sequenced in a study of blood T cell repertoires in COVID-19. Sequenced by immunoSEQ multiplex PCR; TCRdb stores in-frame clones only, minus some. The profile covers a few hundred thousand clones, with 80% appearing a single time and 4% to 5.5% taken by the ten largest. Input material: peripheral blood. Every receptor here comes from a human donor in a cohort sampled during active COVID-19.

V is TRBV1 and J is TRBJ2-3; the table's D call of TRBD2 was not tested on the DNA. TRBV1 is tagged as a pseudogene. The CDR3 is 20 residues long. The CDR3 here is CTSSQDLRTKDKKSTDTQYF. CDR3 nucleotide sequence: TGCACCAGCAGCCAAGATCTCCGGACTAAGGACAAAAAATCCACAGATACGCAGTATTTT.

The gene calls are TRBV30 and TRBJ2-7; 7 bases fit TRBD2. From germline, CDR1 is GTSNPN and CDR2 SVGIG (reference sequence). This CDR3 region has 12 residues. V was clipped by 7 bases and J by 2 bases; unmatched bases: 5. CDR3 nucleotides: TGTGCCTCCTACGGGGGGACCTACGAGCAGTACTTC. Amino acid sequence: CASYGGTYEQYF.

The CDR3 is CASSQVPETTSGDTQYF. In DNA form, the CDR3 reads TGTGCCAGCAGCCAAGTACCCGAGACAACCTCCGGAGATACGCAGTATTTT. The V gene is TRBV3-1 (or the pseudogene TRBV3-2), the J gene TRBJ2-3; D is unclear. V was pared by 1 base and J by 5 bases, with 19 bases between. Germline V gives CDR1 LGHDT, CDR2 YNNKEL (reference sequence). The CDR3 is made up of 17 amino acids.

The chain has TRBV5-1 and TRBJ1-1, with unresolved D. The ends were cut back, 0 bases at V and 1 base at J, with 7 bases in the middle. CDR1 is SGHRS and CDR2 is YFSETQ in the germline V gene. The CDR3 totals 14 residues. The CDR3 reads CASSLGGGNTEAFF. The CDR3 bases are TGCGCCAGCAGCTTGGGCGGCGGGAACACTGAAGCTTTCTTT.

This clone has only a few counts. The J gene is TRBJ2-7, the V gene TRBV21-1; TRBD1 was called by the table and not checked on the DNA. TRBV21-1 is assigned pseudogene status. The CDR3 contains 15 residues. In DNA, the CDR3 is TGTGCCAGCAGCGCCTACAGGGGGAATCTATACGAGCAGTACTTC. As protein: CASSAYRGNLYEQYF.

V usage is TRBV28 and J usage is TRBJ1-5; no clear D. The CDR3 length is 13 residues. The ends were cut back, 5 bases at V and 8 bases at J, with 13 bases in the middle. Germline lookup yields CDR1 MDHEN and CDR2 SYDVKM. The CDR3 here is CASSIIPTEPQHF. The CDR3 DNA reads TGTGCCAGCAGTATTATCCCAACGGAGCCCCAGCATTTT.

This clone has a single count. V gene TRBV18 combines with J gene TRBJ1-5, with 8 positions matching TRBD1. This CDR3 is built from 15 residues. Germline V gene lookup returns CDR1 KGHSH and CDR2 LQKENI. V was clipped by 6 bases and J by 3 bases; unmatched bases: 7. For the CDR3, the DNA is TGTGCCAGCTCGGAACAGGGGGGTCTCAATCAGCCCCAGCATTTT. Protein product: CASSEQGGLNQPQHF.

The V and J genes are TRBV20-1 and TRBJ2-3; 14 positions match TRBD2. Germline loops: CDR1 DFQATT, CDR2 SNEGSKA (reference sequence). The trim removed 3 bases at V and 4 bases at J, leaving 9 bases unmatched. CDR3 length: 17 amino acids. The CDR3 DNA follows: TGCAGTGCTAGTATTCGGACTAGCGGGAGGAACGCAGATACGCAGTATTTT. This encodes CSASIRTSGRNADTQYF.

The rearrangement joins TRBV12-3 or TRBV12-4 to TRBJ2-7; D might be TRBD2 (5 bases). The CDR3 runs 13 residues. V lost 2 bases and J 4 bases, leaving 9 bases between the germline ends. The CDR3 reads CASSLTRRYEQYF. CDR3 DNA: TGTGCCAGCAGTTTAACTAGGAGGTACGAGCAGTACTTC.

The rearrangement uses TRBV7-6 and TRBJ2-7, with 10 bases fitting TRBD1. V lost 1 base, J lost 3 bases, and 9 bases stayed unmatched. From germline, CDR1 is SGHVS and CDR2 FNYEAQ. The CDR3 loop spans 17 amino acids. The CDR3 sequence: CASSLERAGQGLYEQYF. DNA for the CDR3: TGTGCCAGCAGCTTAGAACGTGCGGGACAGGGGCTCTACGAGCAGTACTTC.

This chain connects TRBV5-1 to TRBJ1-1, with TRBD1 matching 7 bases. This CDR3 is 16 amino acids long. V gave up 4 bases and J gave up 1 base; unmatched junction bases: 10. Per germline, CDR1 SGHRS and CDR2 YFSETQ. CDR3 region: CASSAFTTGSNTEAFF. The DNA of the CDR3 is TGCGCCAGCAGCGCCTTCACGACAGGGTCGAACACTGAAGCTTTCTTT. Combining the CDR3 with reference TRBV5-1 and TRBJ1-1 gives the whole variable domain KAGVTQTPRYLIKTRGQQVTLSCSPISGHRSVSWYQQTPGQGLQFLFEYFSETQRNKGNFPGRFSGRQFSNSRSEMNVSTLELGDSALYLCASSAFTTGSNTEAFFGQGTRLTVV.

This clone was counted a few times. The rearrangement uses TRBV7-9 and TRBJ1-1; 7 bases align to TRBD1. The CDR3 consists of 13 residues. V was pared by 7 bases and J by 10 bases, with 12 bases of the junction left unmatched. From germline, CDR1 is SEHNR and CDR2 FQNEAQ (reference sequence). The chain's CDR3 is CASIPRQGARAFF. In nucleotides, the CDR3 is TGTGCCAGCATCCCACGACAGGGCGCGCGAGCTTTCTTT.

The V call is TRBV7-9, the J call TRBJ1-5; no clear D. CDR3 length equals 12 residues. Trimming removed 2 bases at V and 5 bases at J, with 4 bases between. Per germline, CDR1 SEHNR and CDR2 FQNEAQ (reference sequence). CDR3 sequence reads: CASSLTDQPQHF. Here the CDR3 DNA reads TGTGCCAGCAGCTTAACGGATCAGCCCCAGCATTTT.

The rearrangement links TRBV19 to TRBJ2-7; D might be TRBD1 (6 bases). The V gene's germline CDR1 is LNHDA and CDR2 SQIVND (reference sequence). This CDR3 has 14 amino acids. V lost 3 bases to trimming and J lost 2 bases, with 11 bases between them. The CDR3 sequence: CASSIRGLTYEQYF. The CDR3 DNA follows: TGTGCCAGTAGTATCAGGGGCCTTACCTACGAGCAGTACTTC. Full variable domain (missing parts from reference TRBV19 and TRBJ2-7): DGGITQSPKYLFRKEGQNVTLSCEQNLNHDAMYWYRQDPGQGLRLIYYSQIVNDFQKGDIAEGYSVSREKKESFPLTVTSAQKNPTAFYLCASSIRGLTYEQYFGPGTRLTVT.

This clone occurred a few times. This chain links TRBV19 with TRBJ1-5; 7 bases align to TRBD1. This CDR3 contains 15 residues. The junction had 8 bases not matched to a gene; V was cut back by 4 bases and J by 5 bases. Per the germline V gene, CDR1 is LNHDA and CDR2 is SQIVND (reference sequence). CDR3 sequence: CASSTPGTAYQPQHF. The CDR3 nucleotides are TGTGCCAGTAGTACCCCCGGGACAGCGTATCAGCCCCAGCATTTT.

The gene calls are TRBV20-1 and TRBJ2-7; D is perhaps TRBD2 (6 bases). V was pared by 8 bases and J by 0 bases, with 8 bases between. The CDR3 consists of 11 residues. Germline V CDR1 and CDR2: DFQATT, SNEGSKA (reference sequence). DNA of the CDR3: TGCAGTTGCGGGGACTCCTACGAGCAGTACTTC. It encodes CSCGDSYEQYF.

CDR3 region: CASSPLPGTSGIYEQYF. The CDR3 DNA is TGTGCCAGTAGCCCCTTACCCGGGACTAGCGGAATCTACGAGCAGTACTTC. J is TRBJ2-7 and V is TRBV19; TRBD2 matches at 11 bases. Germline V gives CDR1 LNHDA, CDR2 SQIVND (reference sequence). This CDR3 has 17 amino acids. The V segment lost 6 bases and the J segment 3 bases; nucleotides outside the gene matches: 13. The full variable domain, completed using reference TRBV19 and TRBJ2-7, is DGGITQSPKYLFRKEGQNVTLSCEQNLNHDAMYWYRQDPGQGLRLIYYSQIVNDFQKGDIAEGYSVSREKKESFPLTVTSAQKNPTAFYLCASSPLPGTSGIYEQYFGPGTRLTVT.

The chain recombines TRBV4-2 with TRBJ2-1; the match to TRBD2 covers 8 bases. The ends lost 3 bases at V and 2 bases at J; junction bases unmatched: 21. The V gene's germline CDR1 is LGHNA and CDR2 YNFKEQ. The length of the CDR3 is 21 residues. Here the CDR3 DNA reads TGTGCCAGCAGCCACACGATAAGGAGAGGGTCTAGCGGGCTCGCCTACAATGAGCAGTTCTTC. Translating it yields CASSHTIRRGSSGLAYNEQFF.

The CDR3 loop is CASTGTGHEKLFF. The CDR3, as DNA: TGTGCCAGCACCGGGACAGGGCACGAAAAACTGTTTTTT. The chain employs TRBV6-6 and TRBJ1-4, with 9 positions matching TRBD1. The CDR3 contains 13 residues. Germline CDR1 MNHNY, CDR2 SVGAGI (reference sequence). V was clipped by 7 bases and J by 8 bases; unmatched bases: 5.

V and J are TRBV2 and TRBJ2-2; TRBD1 aligns across 9 bases. CDR3 length equals 16 residues. Germline trimming cut 6 bases from V and 4 bases from J; bases unmatched to any gene: 9. CDR1 is SNHLY and CDR2 is FYNNEI in the germline V gene. CDR3 loop: CASSLTGGAGTGELFF. Here the CDR3 DNA reads TGTGCCAGCAGCCTCACAGGGGGCGCGGGCACCGGGGAGCTGTTTTTT.